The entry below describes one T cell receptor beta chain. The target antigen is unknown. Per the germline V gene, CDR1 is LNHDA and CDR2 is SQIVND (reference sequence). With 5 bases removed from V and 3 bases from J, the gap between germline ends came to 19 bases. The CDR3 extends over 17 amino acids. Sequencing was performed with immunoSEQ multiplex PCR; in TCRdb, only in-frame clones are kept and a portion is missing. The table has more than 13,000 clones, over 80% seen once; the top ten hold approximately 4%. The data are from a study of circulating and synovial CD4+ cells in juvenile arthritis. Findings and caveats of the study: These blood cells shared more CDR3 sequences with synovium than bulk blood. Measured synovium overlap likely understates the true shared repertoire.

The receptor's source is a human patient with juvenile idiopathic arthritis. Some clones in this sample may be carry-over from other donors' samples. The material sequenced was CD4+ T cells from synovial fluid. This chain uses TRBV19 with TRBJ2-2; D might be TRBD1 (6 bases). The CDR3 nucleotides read TGTGCCAGTAGTCCCCCCACAGGGAGCTTCGACACCGGGGAGCTGTTTTTT. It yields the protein CASSPPTGSFDTGELFF.